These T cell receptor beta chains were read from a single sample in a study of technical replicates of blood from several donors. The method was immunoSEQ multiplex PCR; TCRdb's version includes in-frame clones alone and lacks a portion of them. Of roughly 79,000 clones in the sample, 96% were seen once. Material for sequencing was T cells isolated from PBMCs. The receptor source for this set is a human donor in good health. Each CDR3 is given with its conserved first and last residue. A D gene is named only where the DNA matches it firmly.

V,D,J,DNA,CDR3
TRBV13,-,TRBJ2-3,TGTGCCAGCAGCCTTTCAGGACAGAGTACGCAGTATTTT,CASSLSGQSTQYF
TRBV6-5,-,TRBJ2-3,TGTGCCAGCAGTTACTCGGACTACACAGATACGCAGTATTTT,CASSYSDYTDTQYF
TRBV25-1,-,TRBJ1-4,TGTGCCAGCAGTGACCCCCGACAGGCTCCTAATGAAAAACTGTTTTTT,CASSDPRQAPNEKLFF
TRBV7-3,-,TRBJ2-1,TGTGCCAGCAGCCGGGACACCAACTCCTACAATGAGCAGTTCTTC,CASSRDTNSYNEQFF
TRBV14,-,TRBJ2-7,TGTGCCAGCAGCCAAGAAGGCGGGATCGGTGAGCAGTACTTC,CASSQEGGIGEQYF
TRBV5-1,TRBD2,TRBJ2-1,TGCGCCAGCGGGGGGGTAGGCTCCTACAATGAGCAGTTCTTC,CASGGVGSYNEQFF
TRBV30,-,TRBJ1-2,TGTGCCTGGAGTGTAACGGGGTTTGGCTACACCTTC,CAWSVTGFGYTF
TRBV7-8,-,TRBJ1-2,TGTGCCAGCAGCTTAACAGTCGATGGCTACACCTTC,CASSLTVDGYTF
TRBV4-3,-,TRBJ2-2,TGCGCCAGCAGCCAAGATTTAAACACCGGGGAGCTGTTTTTT,CASSQDLNTGELFF
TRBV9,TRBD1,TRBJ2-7,TGTGCCAGCAGCGTAGCCGGGACAGGGGCCTACGAGCAGTACTTC,CASSVAGTGAYEQYF
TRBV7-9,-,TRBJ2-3,TGTGCCAGCAACGAGGTCACAGATACGCAGTATTTT,CASNEVTDTQYF
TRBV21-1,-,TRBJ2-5,TGTGCCAGCAGCAAAAGATGGGGACAGGGTCAGCGCCCATACCAAGAGACCCAGTACTTC,CASSKRWGQGQRPYQETQYF
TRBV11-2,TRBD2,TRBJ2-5,TGTGCCAGCAGCACCCGGGGTGCGGGAGTTGGAGAGACCCAGTACTTC,CASSTRGAGVGETQYF
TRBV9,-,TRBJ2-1,TGTGCCAGCAGCGTAGCTGAGAGCTCCTACAATGAGCAGTTCTTC,CASSVAESSYNEQFF
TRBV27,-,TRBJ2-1,TGTGCCAGCAGTCCCGGGACTTTAGATGAGCAGTTCTTC,CASSPGTLDEQFF
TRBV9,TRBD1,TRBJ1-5,TGTGCCAGCAGCGTAGGCGGGACAGGGGTCAATCAGCCCCAGCATTTT,CASSVGGTGVNQPQHF
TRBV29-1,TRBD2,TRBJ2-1,TGCAGCGTTGAAGGGATACTAGCGGGAGAGAATGAGCAGTTCTTC,CSVEGILAGENEQFF
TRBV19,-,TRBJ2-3,TGTGCCAGTAGTATAGGAGCTAGCTCGGATACGCAGTATTTT,CASSIGASSDTQYF
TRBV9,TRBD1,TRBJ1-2,TGTGCCAGCAGCGCGACAGGGGTTGGCTACACCTTC,CASSATGVGYTF
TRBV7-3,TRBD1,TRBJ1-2,TGTGCCAGCAGCCCTCAGCAGGGGGACTATGGCTACACCTTC,CASSPQQGDYGYTF
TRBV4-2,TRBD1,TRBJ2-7,TGTGCCAGCAGACTTACAGGGGACGAGCAGTACTTC,CASRLTGDEQYF
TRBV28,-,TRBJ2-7,TGTGCCAGCAGTCTATACCCTCCCGGCTACGAGCAGTACTTC,CASSLYPPGYEQYF
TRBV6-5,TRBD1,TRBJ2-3,TGTGCCAGCAGTTACTCTCCGGGACAGGGGAATACGCAGTATTTT,CASSYSPGQGNTQYF
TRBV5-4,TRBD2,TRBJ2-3,TGTGCCAGCAGCTTGGACGCGGGAGGGGTGACAGATACGCAGTATTTT,CASSLDAGGVTDTQYF
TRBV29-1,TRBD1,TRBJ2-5,TGCAGCGTTGAAACCCGCCCCAGGGGGTCAGGAGAGACCCAGTACTTC,CSVETRPRGSGETQYF
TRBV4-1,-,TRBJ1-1,TGCGCCAGCAGCCAGGACACCGATATGAACACTGAAGCTTTCTTT,CASSQDTDMNTEAFF
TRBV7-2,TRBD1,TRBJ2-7,TGTGCCAGCAGCTTAGAAGGGGGCTTCGACGAGCAGTACTTC,CASSLEGGFDEQYF
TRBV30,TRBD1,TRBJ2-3,TGTGCCTGGAGTGCACAGGGGCCAGATACGCAGTATTTT,CAWSAQGPDTQYF